This TCR beta chain derives from a study of CD8 T cells in ankylosing spondylitis. TCRdb analysed the 5' RACE reads with MiXCR anew, one entry per CDR3 protein. Of about 160,000 distinct CDR3 sequences listed, around 43% are singletons. Notes on the study in general: Disease-linked clones reportedly showed significant enrichment in matched ankylosing spondylitis synovial fluid.

The V gene lost 7 bases and the J gene lost 2 bases, with 12 bases spanning the gap. This CDR3 contains 14 residues. Germline CDR1 is MNHEY and CDR2 is SMNVEV (reference sequence). This clonotype has ten or more counts. Its antigen is still unknown. The chain carries TRBV27 and TRBJ2-1; D not resolved. Sequences were obtained from synovial fluid, either unsorted or a sorted T cell fraction (not recorded which). The TCR sequence derives from a male donor with ankylosing spondylitis. The CDR3 protein is CASTPGSTYNEQFF. The CDR3 DNA reads as TGTGCCAGCACTCCGGGCTCCACCTACAATGAGCAGTTCTTC.